This T cell receptor (beta chain) was sequenced in a study of cytomegalovirus exposure and HLA in healthy donors. Study at large: Earlier findings included 90 million to 120 million unique TCR beta sequences obtained from 150 million to 200 million T cells. Study findings and constraints: Being productive about 87% or about 30% of the time was typical of most TCR beta V segments in an earlier analysis. HLA alleles were associated with 16,000 or so TCR beta sequences in a later analysis at 0.05 false discovery rate. Most CMV-associated TCR beta chains appeared HLA-restricted in a later analysis.

Regarding this clone: Its antigen remains unidentified.

PCR was performed using 60 Vbeta and 13 Jbeta primers. TCRdb's table, derived via immunoSEQ multiplex PCR, lists solely in-frame clones and lacks some. The repertoire holds 120,000 to 150,000 clones, approximately 80% seen once, with around 6.2% in the top ten. Sequencing was performed on PBMCs. This clonotype was obtained from a man aged 25-45 years in good health and CMV-seropositive.

Here the CDR3 reads CASDTGGPGDTQYF. Here the CDR3 DNA reads TGCGCCAGCGACACGGGGGGGCCGGGAGATACGCAGTATTTT. The chain joins TRBV4-1 to TRBJ2-3; TRBD2 matches at 8 bases. This CDR3 is built from 14 residues. Trimming at V came to 8 bases and at J to 5 bases, leaving 9 bases not matched to a gene. Germline V gene data show CDR1 as MGHRA and CDR2 as YSYEKL.